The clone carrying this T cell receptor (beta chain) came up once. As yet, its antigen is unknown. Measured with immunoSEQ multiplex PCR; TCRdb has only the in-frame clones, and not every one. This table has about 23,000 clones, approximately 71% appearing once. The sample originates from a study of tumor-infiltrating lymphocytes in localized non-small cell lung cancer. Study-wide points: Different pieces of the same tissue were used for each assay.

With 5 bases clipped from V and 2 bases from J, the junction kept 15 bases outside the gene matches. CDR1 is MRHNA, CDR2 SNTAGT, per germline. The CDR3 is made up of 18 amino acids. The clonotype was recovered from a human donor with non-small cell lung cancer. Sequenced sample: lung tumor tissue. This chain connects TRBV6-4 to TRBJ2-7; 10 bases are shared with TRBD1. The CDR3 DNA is TGTGCCAGCAGTTCCGGGGCAGGGACAGGGGAAAACCCCTACGAGCAGTACTTC. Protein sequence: CASSSGAGTGENPYEQYF.